The present T cell receptor (beta chain) was sequenced within a study of blood T cell repertoires in COVID-19. As for the study in general: PBMCs, B-cell-depleted T cells, or T cells provided the cDNA or gDNA that made up the material.

In the source study's methods: Amplification of reference gene primers provided the estimated nucleated cell counts. Measured with immunoSEQ multiplex PCR; TCRdb has only the in-frame clones, and not every one. V, J and clone size derive from that table, while D and trimming were established from the DNA sequence. The table lists 200,000 to 250,000 clones, about 85% of them singletons. Grouping used clinical history reported by participants in a survey and questionnaire. Per the germline V gene, CDR1 is SGDLS and CDR2 is YYNGEE. V was clipped by 1 base and J by 2 bases, with 10 bases between them. This CDR3 contains 14 residues. This clone turned up a few times.

The rearrangement uses TRBV9 and TRBJ2-7, with D tentatively TRBD2 (5 bases). Material for sequencing was PBMCs or T cells enriched from blood (not recorded which). The source of this sequence is a man aged 30 to 39 who had recovered from COVID-19. CDR3 sequence (DNA): TGTGCCAGCAGCGTATCGGGGTCGGCCTACGAGCAGTACTTC. Its protein product is CASSVSGSAYEQYF.